A selection of T cell receptor beta chains follows, all from one sample in a study of identical twins. TCRdb processed the 5' RACE reads anew with MiXCR; each CDR3 protein has one entry. The table has roughly 490,000 distinct CDR3 sequences, roughly an eighth seen once. The sample was also linked to a second study, of yellow fever vaccine responses in identical twins.

The sequenced material came from CD4+ T cells sorted from blood. These receptors were taken from a woman under 30 in good health. Each CDR3 is given with its conserved first and last residue. D genes are given only for firm matches. Rows give clone size only sometimes, using once, few, many, or a class for an expanded clone.

clone_size: few; j_call: TRBJ2-1; v_call: TRBV6-2/TRBV6-3; d_call: NA; cdr3_nt: TGTGCCAGCACCCGACGGCCCAATGAGCAGTTCTTC; cdr3_aa: CASTRRPNEQFF
clone_size: once; j_call: TRBJ2-7; v_call: TRBV7-2; d_call: NA; cdr3_nt: TGTGCCAGCAGCTTAGCGGACACCCTGGCTATATACGAGCAGTACTTC; cdr3_aa: CASSLADTLAIYEQYF
clone_size: NA; j_call: TRBJ1-3; v_call: TRBV5-1; d_call: TRBD1; cdr3_nt: TGCGCCAGCAGCTTGAACGGACAGGAGGGAAACACCATATATTTT; cdr3_aa: CASSLNGQEGNTIYF
clone_size: NA; j_call: TRBJ1-2; v_call: TRBV5-1; d_call: TRBD1; cdr3_nt: TGCGCCAGCACTGAACAGGGGGGCTATGGCTACACCTTC; cdr3_aa: CASTEQGGYGYTF
clone_size: few; j_call: TRBJ2-3; v_call: TRBV7-9; d_call: NA; cdr3_nt: TGTGCCAGCACCCCCTATCGGGTAGCGGACACAGATACGCAGTATTTT; cdr3_aa: CASTPYRVADTDTQYF
clone_size: NA; j_call: TRBJ2-7; v_call: TRBV13; d_call: TRBD1; cdr3_nt: TGTGCCAGCAGCTACAGGGGGTCGGAATACGAGCAGTACTTC; cdr3_aa: CASSYRGSEYEQYF
clone_size: few; j_call: TRBJ1-1; v_call: TRBV20-1; d_call: NA; cdr3_nt: TGCAGTGCTAGAGACGGGAGAAGTACTGAAGCTTTCTTT; cdr3_aa: CSARDGRSTEAFF
clone_size: few; j_call: TRBJ2-2; v_call: TRBV2; d_call: TRBD1; cdr3_nt: TGTGCCAGCAGGGGGACAGACAGCGGGGAGCTGTTTTTT; cdr3_aa: CASRGTDSGELFF
clone_size: many; j_call: TRBJ2-7; v_call: TRBV18; d_call: NA; cdr3_nt: TGTGCCAGCTCGGGCGGGGCCGAGCAGTACTTC; cdr3_aa: CASSGGAEQYF
clone_size: once; j_call: TRBJ1-1; v_call: TRBV18; d_call: NA; cdr3_nt: TGTGCCAGCTCACCACAGGGTATCCACACTGAAGCTTTCTTT; cdr3_aa: CASSPQGIHTEAFF
clone_size: once; j_call: TRBJ2-7; v_call: TRBV7-2; d_call: NA; cdr3_nt: TGTGCCAGCAGCGCCTCGGCGGGGACAAGAAGCTCCTACGAGCAGTACTTC; cdr3_aa: CASSASAGTRSSYEQYF
clone_size: many; j_call: TRBJ2-5; v_call: TRBV11-2; d_call: NA; cdr3_nt: TGTGCCAGCAGCCCGGACGGACTCCGGGGGACCCAGTACTTC; cdr3_aa: CASSPDGLRGTQYF
clone_size: few; j_call: TRBJ1-5; v_call: TRBV20-1; d_call: NA; cdr3_nt: TGCAGTGCTAGAGATTCGGGTGGGAATCAGCCCCAGCATTTT; cdr3_aa: CSARDSGGNQPQHF
clone_size: few; j_call: TRBJ2-1; v_call: TRBV30; d_call: NA; cdr3_nt: TGTGCCTGGAACTCCCCGGGGGCGGGAGAGGGTTTCTACAATGAGCAGTTCTTC; cdr3_aa: CAWNSPGAGEGFYNEQFF
clone_size: many; j_call: TRBJ2-1; v_call: TRBV5-5; d_call: NA; cdr3_nt: TGTGCCAGCAGCCCACAGACAAAACGCTACAATGAGCAGTTCTTC; cdr3_aa: CASSPQTKRYNEQFF
clone_size: NA; j_call: TRBJ1-2; v_call: TRBV6-5; d_call: NA; cdr3_nt: TGTGCCAGCAGGCAGGAGTACGGCTACACCTTC; cdr3_aa: CASRQEYGYTF
clone_size: few; j_call: TRBJ2-2; v_call: TRBV7-9; d_call: TRBD2; cdr3_nt: TGTGCCAGCAGCTTACCAGCGGGAAAAACCGGGGAGCTGTTTTTT; cdr3_aa: CASSLPAGKTGELFF
clone_size: few; j_call: TRBJ2-1; v_call: TRBV7-9; d_call: NA; cdr3_nt: TGTGCCAGCAGCCGGCGGGACAGTTACAATGAGCAGTTCTTC; cdr3_aa: CASSRRDSYNEQFF
clone_size: few; j_call: TRBJ1-2; v_call: TRBV6-2/TRBV6-3; d_call: TRBD1; cdr3_nt: TGTGCCAGCAGTTACGCAGGGGGCAACTATGGCTACACCTTC; cdr3_aa: CASSYAGGNYGYTF
clone_size: many; j_call: TRBJ2-1; v_call: TRBV5-1; d_call: NA; cdr3_nt: TGCGCCAGCAGCTTGGTTTTGGGGGGTGAGCAGTTCTTC; cdr3_aa: CASSLVLGGEQFF
clone_size: NA; j_call: TRBJ2-1; v_call: TRBV6-5; d_call: TRBD2; cdr3_nt: TGTGCCAGCAGTTACTCGGGACTAGCGGATTACAATGAGCAGTTCTTC; cdr3_aa: CASSYSGLADYNEQFF
clone_size: NA; j_call: TRBJ2-7; v_call: TRBV6-2/TRBV6-3; d_call: NA; cdr3_nt: TGTGCCAGCAACTACGCTGGCAGGGTCGGGGAGCAGTACTTC; cdr3_aa: CASNYAGRVGEQYF
clone_size: NA; j_call: TRBJ2-2; v_call: TRBV6-2/TRBV6-3; d_call: TRBD1; cdr3_nt: TGTGCCAGCCACGTTGACAGGGCCACCGGGGAGCTGTTTTTT; cdr3_aa: CASHVDRATGELFF
clone_size: few; j_call: TRBJ2-5; v_call: TRBV7-3; d_call: TRBD2; cdr3_nt: TGTGCCAGCAGTGATATAGCGGGGCCGTACCAAGAGACCCAGTACTTC; cdr3_aa: CASSDIAGPYQETQYF
clone_size: NA; j_call: TRBJ2-3; v_call: TRBV27; d_call: NA; cdr3_nt: TGTGCCAGCAGGGTTAGGGCTACAGATACGCAGTATTTT; cdr3_aa: CASRVRATDTQYF
clone_size: many; j_call: TRBJ2-1; v_call: TRBV29-1; d_call: TRBD2; cdr3_nt: TGCAGCGCCGGGACTAGCGGGAGGAATGAGCAGTTCTTC; cdr3_aa: CSAGTSGRNEQFF
clone_size: many; j_call: TRBJ2-7; v_call: TRBV20-1; d_call: TRBD1; cdr3_nt: TGCAGTGCACCGGGACAGAGCTCCTACGAGCAGTACTTC; cdr3_aa: CSAPGQSSYEQYF
clone_size: few; j_call: TRBJ1-6; v_call: TRBV10-3; d_call: NA; cdr3_nt: TGTGCCATCAGTCAAGTACAGGGTAGCTCCTATAATTCACCCCTCCACTTT; cdr3_aa: CAISQVQGSSYNSPLHF
clone_size: few; j_call: TRBJ2-5; v_call: TRBV7-8; d_call: NA; cdr3_nt: TGTGCCAGCAGCTTAGTTGGGGCTGGCGAGACCCAGTACTTC; cdr3_aa: CASSLVGAGETQYF
clone_size: many; j_call: TRBJ2-2; v_call: TRBV20-1; d_call: TRBD2; cdr3_nt: TGCAGTGCCCAATCCCCAAGCGGGAGGGCCACCGGGGAGCTGTTTTTT; cdr3_aa: CSAQSPSGRATGELFF
clone_size: NA; j_call: TRBJ2-3; v_call: TRBV4-2; d_call: NA; cdr3_nt: TGTGCCAGCAGCCAAGTTAGATCCGAAGATACGCAGTATTTT; cdr3_aa: CASSQVRSEDTQYF
clone_size: few; j_call: TRBJ1-5; v_call: TRBV10-3; d_call: NA; cdr3_nt: TGTGCCATCAGTGAGTCTCGGGGGGCGGATCAGCCCCAGCATTTT; cdr3_aa: CAISESRGADQPQHF
clone_size: NA; j_call: TRBJ2-7; v_call: TRBV12-3/TRBV12-4; d_call: NA; cdr3_nt: TGTGCCAGCACGGGCAGGTCCTACGAGCAGTACTTC; cdr3_aa: CASTGRSYEQYF
clone_size: NA; j_call: TRBJ2-3; v_call: TRBV7-2; d_call: NA; cdr3_nt: TGTGCCAGCAGCTTGAAAAAGACTCGGCTGGGGACAGATACGCAGTATTTT; cdr3_aa: CASSLKKTRLGTDTQYF
clone_size: NA; j_call: TRBJ2-6; v_call: TRBV4-2; d_call: NA; cdr3_nt: TGTGCCAGCAGTCAAGAATCGGGGGGCGGCTCTGGGGCCAACGTCCTGACTTTC; cdr3_aa: CASSQESGGGSGANVLTF
clone_size: NA; j_call: TRBJ2-4; v_call: TRBV5-4; d_call: TRBD2; cdr3_nt: TGTGCCAGCAGCGTCCCTATGGGGGGGAAAAACATTCAGTACTTC; cdr3_aa: CASSVPMGGKNIQYF
clone_size: NA; j_call: TRBJ2-1; v_call: TRBV5-1; d_call: TRBD2; cdr3_nt: TGCGCCAGCAGCTTGGTTCTAGCGGGAAACTACAATGAGCAGTTCTTC; cdr3_aa: CASSLVLAGNYNEQFF
clone_size: many; j_call: TRBJ2-1; v_call: TRBV20-1; d_call: TRBD2; cdr3_nt: TGCAGTGCTAGGACTAGCGGGGGGCAGTTCTTC; cdr3_aa: CSARTSGGQFF
clone_size: few; j_call: TRBJ1-4; v_call: TRBV7-9; d_call: NA; cdr3_nt: TGTGCCAGCAAATCAACGGTTAAAGACGAAAAACTGTTTTTT; cdr3_aa: CASKSTVKDEKLFF
clone_size: NA; j_call: TRBJ1-1; v_call: TRBV29-1; d_call: NA; cdr3_nt: TGCAGCGTTGTTAGGACTGAAGCTTTCTTT; cdr3_aa: CSVVRTEAFF
clone_size: NA; j_call: TRBJ2-6; v_call: TRBV11-2; d_call: TRBD2; cdr3_nt: TGTGCCAGCAGCTTAGAACCGCGGGAGTCTGGGGCCAACGTCCTGACTTTC; cdr3_aa: CASSLEPRESGANVLTF
clone_size: NA; j_call: TRBJ2-1; v_call: TRBV7-2; d_call: TRBD2; cdr3_nt: TGTGCCAGCAGCCCGGGACTAGCGAGCTCCTACAATGAGCAGTTCTTC; cdr3_aa: CASSPGLASSYNEQFF
clone_size: NA; j_call: TRBJ1-2; v_call: TRBV2; d_call: NA; cdr3_nt: TGTGCCAGCACCCTCGTCCTCTATGGCTACACCTTC; cdr3_aa: CASTLVLYGYTF
clone_size: few; j_call: TRBJ1-2; v_call: TRBV20-1; d_call: TRBD1; cdr3_nt: TGCAGTCCTTACCGGGACAGCCTAGGACAATCAGATGGCTACACCTTC; cdr3_aa: CSPYRDSLGQSDGYTF
clone_size: few; j_call: TRBJ2-1; v_call: TRBV6-5; d_call: TRBD2; cdr3_nt: TGTGCCAGCAGTTACTCGAAAAGCGGGAGGGTAAATGAGCAGTTCTTC; cdr3_aa: CASSYSKSGRVNEQFF
clone_size: few; j_call: TRBJ2-3; v_call: TRBV6-1; d_call: NA; cdr3_nt: TGTGCCAGCAGTGAGGATTGGACCTATTCAGATACGCAGTATTTT; cdr3_aa: CASSEDWTYSDTQYF
clone_size: NA; j_call: TRBJ2-7; v_call: TRBV11-2; d_call: TRBD2; cdr3_nt: TGTGCCAGCAGCTTAGCCCTTCTTACTAGCGGGAGAAACGAGCAGTACTTC; cdr3_aa: CASSLALLTSGRNEQYF
clone_size: many; j_call: TRBJ2-7; v_call: TRBV5-1; d_call: NA; cdr3_nt: TGCGCCAGCAGGACAACGACAGGAAGCTCCTACGAGCAGTACTTC; cdr3_aa: CASRTTTGSSYEQYF
clone_size: NA; j_call: TRBJ2-2; v_call: TRBV20-1; d_call: TRBD2; cdr3_nt: TGCAGTGCCGGGACTAGCGGGAGGTGGACCGGGGAGCTGTTTTTT; cdr3_aa: CSAGTSGRWTGELFF
clone_size: many; j_call: TRBJ2-2; v_call: TRBV6-2/TRBV6-3; d_call: NA; cdr3_nt: TGTGCCAGCAGATGGCCGTTAGTGAACACCGGGGAGCTGTTTTTT; cdr3_aa: CASRWPLVNTGELFF
clone_size: many; j_call: TRBJ2-1; v_call: TRBV5-6; d_call: TRBD2; cdr3_nt: TGTGCCAGCAGCGGGGGACTAAGGAGCTACAATGAGCAGTTCTTC; cdr3_aa: CASSGGLRSYNEQFF